A single sample is the source of the 9 T cell receptor beta chains below, sequenced in a study of T cells in Graves' hyperthyroidism and ophthalmopathy. Using RNA transcripts as the source, TCR beta CDR3 regions were amplified. A set of HTBI primers served as the primers for a first-round RT-PCR of the TCR CDR3. Using its own MiXCR run on the multiplex PCR reads, TCRdb lists one record per CDR3 protein. The sample holds approximately 610,000 distinct CDR3 sequences, about 15% seen once. Sequencing was done on a sample of blood. The receptors here all came from a woman aged 40 to 50 with Graves' ophthalmopathy.

This clonotype showed up many times. V gene TRBV6-2 or TRBV6-3 combines with J gene TRBJ2-7, with TRBD2 identical over 7 bases. V was pared by 2 bases and J by 6 bases, with 4 bases of the junction left unmatched. Germline V gives CDR1 MNHEY, CDR2 SVGEGT. CDR3 length: 13 residues. CDR3 coding DNA: TGTGCCAGCAGTTACGAGGGGAGGGGCGAGCAGTACTTC. Its translation is CASSYEGRGEQYF.

This clonotype was picked up many times. The CDR3 DNA reads as TGTGCCTGGAGGACCTTTTATGGCTACACCTTC. Translating gives CAWRTFYGYTF. The V and J genes are TRBV30 and TRBJ1-2; D is uncertain. The CDR3 contains 11 residues. Germline V gene data show CDR1 as GTSNPN and CDR2 as SVGIG (reference sequence). V was trimmed by 3 bases and J by 5 bases, leaving 7 bases between them.

This clonotype was seen many times. The chain employs TRBV12-3 or TRBV12-4 and TRBJ2-7; 9 bases map to TRBD1. The CDR3 contains 13 residues. V gave up 7 bases and J gave up 3 bases; unmatched junction bases: 4. CDR3 sequence reads: CASTPGQGYEQYF. The CDR3 DNA sequence: TGTGCCAGCACCCCGGGACAGGGCTACGAGCAGTACTTC.

This clonotype showed up just a few times. This chain links TRBV6-1 with TRBJ1-1, with TRBD1 matching 7 bases. CDR1 and CDR2 (germline): MNHNS, SASEGT. V gave up 6 bases and J gave up 4 bases; unmatched junction bases: 5. This CDR3 spans 13 amino acids. The CDR3, as DNA: TGTGCCAGCAGGAGACAGGGTTTCACTGAAGCTTTCTTT. It is translated as CASRRQGFTEAFF.

With regard to this clonotype: It is likely a read error, because the conserved phenylalanine at the end of the CDR3 is missing. This chain joins TRBV6-2 or TRBV6-3 and TRBJ1-5; D not certain. The V gene lost 4 bases and the J gene lost 6 bases, with 7 bases spanning the gap. The CDR3 runs to 12 residues. CDR1 and CDR2 from the germline V gene are MNHEY and SVGEGT. The CDR3 nucleotides read TGTGCCAGCAGTTTAAGCGGTCAGCCCCAGCATTCT. This translates into CASSLSGQPQHS.

This clonotype was observed a handful of times. V is TRBV4-3 and J is TRBJ2-7; D is possibly TRBD1 (5 bases). The CDR3 totals 15 residues. From germline, CDR1 is LGHNA and CDR2 YSLEER. The V and J ends lost 0 bases and 2 bases respectively, with 11 bases between them. The CDR3 DNA reads TGCGCCAGCAGCCAAGATGTGGACACCCCCTACGAGCAGTACTTC. This translates into CASSQDVDTPYEQYF.

This chain links TRBV29-1 with TRBJ2-1; TRBD2 matches at 9 bases. This CDR3 comprises 14 residues. The germline CDR1 and CDR2 sequences are SQVTM and ANQGSEA. The trim removed 4 bases at V and 5 bases at J, leaving 6 bases unmatched. The CDR3 loop reads CSVVGGRADNEQFF. DNA of the CDR3: TGCAGCGTTGTGGGCGGGAGGGCTGACAATGAGCAGTTCTTC.

This clonotype was counted a few times. Mismatch with germline at one junction end may stem from a read error. The V call is TRBV19, the J call TRBJ1-3; TRBD1 is a possible D gene (5 bases). This CDR3 has 15 residues. The germline V gene has CDR1 LNHDA and CDR2 SQIVND (reference sequence). This CDR3 reads CASTRGGSGGNTMYF. The CDR3 region has the DNA TGTGCCAGTACCCGGGGGGGTTCCGGTGGAAACACCATGTATTTT.

The CDR3 sequence is CASSPGQGYNQPQHF. The CDR3 DNA reads TGTGCCAGCTCACCGGGACAGGGCTATAATCAGCCCCAGCATTTT. This sequence joins TRBV18 and TRBJ1-5; 9 positions agree with TRBD1. Looked up from germline, CDR1 is KGHSH and CDR2 is LQKENI. This CDR3 has 15 residues. After removal of 3 bases from V and 4 bases from J, the junction contained 4 bases not matched to a gene.